What follows are 3 T cell receptor beta chains derived from one specimen sequenced in a study of shared clonotypes between healthy human individuals. The method was immunoSEQ multiplex PCR; TCRdb's version includes in-frame clones alone and lacks a portion of them. The table records 1.4 million or so clones, approximately 98.5% of them present only once. Sequenced: naive CD4+ T cells sorted from blood. The subset here: CD45RA+ positively selected. The receptors shown here come from a man in his thirties or forties in good health.

V gene TRBV7-6 combines with J gene TRBJ2-3; unclear D gene. The CDR3 totals 14 residues. V gave up 3 bases and J gave up 1 base, with 8 bases separating them. Germline V gene lookup returns CDR1 SGHVS and CDR2 FNYEAQ. CDR3 sequence: CASSLIGRTDTQYF. CDR3 nucleotide sequence: TGTGCCAGCAGCTTGATCGGACGCACAGATACGCAGTATTTT.

This chain joins TRBV5-3 and TRBJ2-7, with 11 bases matching TRBD2. TRBV5-3 is reported as an ORF; its role is uncertain. This CDR3 has 14 amino acids. The junction had 7 bases not matched to a gene; V was cut back by 3 bases and J by 8 bases. The CDR3 DNA is TGTGCCAGAAGCTCCCTAGCGGGAGGCCGAAAGCAGTACTTC. It translates to CARSSLAGGRKQYF.

This sequence joins TRBV5-1 and TRBJ2-1; D is unclear. V lost 3 bases, J lost 0 bases, and 10 bases lay in between. Per the germline V gene, CDR1 is SGHRS and CDR2 is YFSETQ. The CDR3 is 15 amino acids. The CDR3 loop reads CASSSDGPSYNEQFF. For the CDR3, the DNA is TGCGCCAGCAGCTCGGACGGCCCCTCCTACAATGAGCAGTTCTTC.